This T cell receptor beta chain was found in a study of monozygotic twins with inflammatory bowel disease. Per germline, CDR1 LGHNA and CDR2 YNFKEQ. The CDR3 consists of 15 residues. Each donor had more than 2 ml of blood drawn. Via template switching, UMIs carrying a 6-nucleotide sample barcode were introduced. No DNA is given; TCRdb re-called the 5' RACE reads and lists each CDR3 protein once. The table counts roughly 300,000 distinct CDR3 sequences; more than 4.5% lies in the top ten. The chain employs TRBV4-2 and TRBJ2-7; with no DNA, the TCRdb D assignment of TRBD1 cannot be verified. The sequenced material came from blood. This sequence originates from a human donor with ulcerative colitis or Crohn's disease, or a healthy co-twin of an affected twin (not recorded which). CDR3 region: CASSQGGTGPYEQYF.